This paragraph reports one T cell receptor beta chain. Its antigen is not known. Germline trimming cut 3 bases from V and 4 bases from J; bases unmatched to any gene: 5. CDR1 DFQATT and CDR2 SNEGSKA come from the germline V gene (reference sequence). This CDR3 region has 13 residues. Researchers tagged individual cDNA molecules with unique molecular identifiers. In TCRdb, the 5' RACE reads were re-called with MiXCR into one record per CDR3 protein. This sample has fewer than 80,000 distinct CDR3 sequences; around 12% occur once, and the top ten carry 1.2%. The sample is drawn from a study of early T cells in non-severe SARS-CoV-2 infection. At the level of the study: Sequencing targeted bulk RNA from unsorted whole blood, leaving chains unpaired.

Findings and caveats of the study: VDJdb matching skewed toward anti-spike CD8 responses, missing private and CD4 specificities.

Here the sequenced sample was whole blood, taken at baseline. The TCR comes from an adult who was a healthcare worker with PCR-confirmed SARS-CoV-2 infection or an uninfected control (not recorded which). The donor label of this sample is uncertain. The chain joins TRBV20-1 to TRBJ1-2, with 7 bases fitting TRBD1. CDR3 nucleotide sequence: TGCAGTGCTAGGCGTTCAGGGGGCTATGGCTACACCTTC. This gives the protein CSARRSGGYGYTF.